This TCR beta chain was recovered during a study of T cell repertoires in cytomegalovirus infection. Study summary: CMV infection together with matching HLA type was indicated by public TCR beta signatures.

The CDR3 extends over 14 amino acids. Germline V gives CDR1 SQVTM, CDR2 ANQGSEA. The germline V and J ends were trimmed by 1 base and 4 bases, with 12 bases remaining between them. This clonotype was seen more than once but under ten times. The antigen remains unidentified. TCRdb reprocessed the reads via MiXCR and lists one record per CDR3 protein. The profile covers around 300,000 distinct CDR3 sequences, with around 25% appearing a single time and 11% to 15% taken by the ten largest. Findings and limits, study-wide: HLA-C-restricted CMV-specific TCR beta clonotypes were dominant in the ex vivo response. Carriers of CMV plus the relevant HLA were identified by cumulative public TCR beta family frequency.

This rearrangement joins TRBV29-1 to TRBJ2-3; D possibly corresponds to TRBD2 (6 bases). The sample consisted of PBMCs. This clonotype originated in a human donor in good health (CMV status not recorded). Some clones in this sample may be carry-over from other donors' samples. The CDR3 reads CSVEGGGVSDTQYF. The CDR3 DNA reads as TGCAGCGTTGAAGGCGGCGGGGTCTCAGATACGCAGTATTTT.